This is a list of T cell receptor beta chains from one sample in a study of blood T cell repertoires in COVID-19. Clones were read by immunoSEQ multiplex PCR, and TCRdb kept only the in-frame ones, dropping some. Of about 140,000 clones in the sample, 87% were seen once. The sequenced sample consisted of PBMCs or T cells enriched from blood (not recorded which). Receptors originate from a man aged 55 to 70 who had recovered from COVID-19. Each CDR3 is given with its conserved first and last residue. A D gene is named only where the DNA matches it firmly. Not every row has a clone size; where given, it reads once, few, many or a size class.

j_call	clone_size	v_call	d_call	cdr3_aa	cdr3_nt
TRBJ1-2	medium-sized	TRBV19	-	CASSEGPFYGYTF	TGTGCCAGTAGCGAGGGTCCCTTCTATGGCTACACCTTC
TRBJ1-1	-	TRBV6-2/TRBV6-3	-	CASSHLQGSWNTEAFF	TGTGCCAGCAGCCACCTCCAGGGGAGCTGGAACACTGAAGCTTTCTTT
TRBJ1-5	-	TRBV18	TRBD1	CASSPSGSGRGNQPQHF	TGTGCCAGCTCACCTTCGGGATCGGGCAGGGGGAATCAGCCCCAGCATTTT
TRBJ1-2	-	TRBV4-1	TRBD1	CASSQAGQGGYGYTF	TGCGCCAGCAGCCAAGCGGGACAGGGGGGCTATGGCTACACCTTC
TRBJ2-5	-	TRBV4-1	-	CASSQDPETQYF	TGCGCCAGCAGCCAAGATCCGGAGACCCAGTACTTC
TRBJ2-7	-	TRBV6-1	TRBD2	CASRLIAGGPYEQYF	TGTGCCAGCAGACTTATAGCGGGGGGGCCCTACGAGCAGTACTTC
TRBJ2-7	once	TRBV20-1	TRBD2	CSASWVTSGPRQYF	TGCAGTGCTAGTTGGGTTACTAGCGGGCCCCGGCAGTACTTC
TRBJ2-2	-	TRBV5-1	-	CASWNTGTGELFF	TGCGCCAGTTGGAACACAGGGACCGGGGAGCTGTTTTTT
TRBJ2-1	-	TRBV27	TRBD1	CASSLRGPSYNEQFF	TGTGCCAGCAGCCTCAGGGGGCCCTCCTACAATGAGCAGTTCTTC
TRBJ1-1	-	TRBV20-1	-	CSELGDTEAFF	TGCAGTGAACTAGGCGACACTGAAGCTTTCTTT
TRBJ1-1	-	TRBV7-2	-	CASSFGLRWTEAFF	TGTGCCAGCAGCTTTGGTCTCCGGTGGACTGAAGCTTTCTTT
TRBJ2-3	few	TRBV18	TRBD1	CASSPRAGGADTQYF	TGTGCCAGCTCACCACGGGCAGGGGGCGCAGATACGCAGTATTTT
TRBJ2-5	-	TRBV7-9	-	CASSLNMARGQETQYF	TGTGCCAGCAGCTTGAACATGGCTAGGGGGCAAGAGACCCAGTACTTC
TRBJ2-1	-	TRBV4-2	TRBD2	CASSQADGAGAGLEFF	TGTGCCAGCAGCCAAGCTGACGGGGCGGGAGCTGGTCTTGAGTTCTTC
TRBJ1-5	-	TRBV6-5	TRBD1	CASSPTTGRFQPQHF	TGTGCCAGCAGTCCGACGACAGGGAGATTTCAGCCCCAGCATTTT
TRBJ2-1	-	TRBV2	TRBD2	CASGGESYNEQFF	TGTGCCAGCGGGGGGGAGTCCTACAATGAGCAGTTCTTC
TRBJ1-6	-	TRBV15	-	CATSRDNGGDSPLHF	TGTGCCACCAGCAGAGATAACGGGGGGGATTCACCCCTCCACTTT
TRBJ2-7	-	TRBV5-1	TRBD1	CASSQTGANYEQYF	TGCGCCAGCAGCCAGACAGGGGCGAACTACGAGCAGTACTTC
TRBJ1-2	-	TRBV6-1	TRBD1	CASSAGTERSNYGYTF	TGTGCCAGCAGTGCCGGGACAGAGAGATCCAACTATGGCTACACCTTC
TRBJ2-3	-	TRBV2	-	CASSLITDTQYF	TGTGCCAGCAGTCTAATTACAGATACGCAGTATTTT
TRBJ2-3	-	TRBV6-1	-	CASSEGGGTYTDTQYF	TGTGCCAGCAGTGAAGGTGGAGGGACCTACACAGATACGCAGTATTTT
TRBJ1-5	-	TRBV7-6	-	CASSLSGPGQPQHF	TGTGCCAGCAGCTTAAGCGGGCCGGGTCAGCCCCAGCATTTT
TRBJ2-1	-	TRBV30	-	CAWSVGHYNEQFF	TGTGCCTGGAGTGTAGGACATTACAATGAGCAGTTCTTC
TRBJ2-1	-	TRBV28	TRBD1	CASSPDYGTGRNEQFF	TGTGCCAGCAGTCCTGACTACGGGACAGGGCGTAATGAGCAGTTCTTC
TRBJ2-1	-	TRBV2	TRBD2	CASSGWTSGNEQFF	TGTGCCAGCAGCGGATGGACTAGCGGGAATGAGCAGTTCTTC
TRBJ2-2	few	TRBV4-1	TRBD2	CASSQPAGGSTGELFF	TGCGCCAGCAGCCAGCCAGCGGGAGGTAGCACCGGGGAGCTGTTTTTT
TRBJ1-5	-	TRBV28	-	CASSRYSNQPQHF	TGTGCCAGCAGCCGTTATAGCAATCAGCCCCAGCATTTT